The TCR beta chain described here comes from a study of shared clonotypes between healthy human individuals. The germline CDR1 and CDR2 sequences are SGHNT and YYREEE (reference sequence). V lost 3 bases, J lost 3 bases, and 13 bases lay in between. The CDR3 totals 15 residues. Libraries were prepared by immunoSEQ multiplex PCR; TCRdb keeps only in-frame clonotypes and omits some of them. Of 2,500,000 or so clones in the sample, more than 90% were seen once. This TCR was recovered from a man in his late teens or twenties in good health. Sequencing was done on a sample of naive CD4+ T cells sorted from blood. Subset defined: CD45RA+ positively selected. The rearrangement links TRBV5-4 to TRBJ2-1; possible D gene TRBD2, 7 bases. The CDR3 sequence: CASSSGRGFYNEQFF. CDR3 in DNA: TGTGCCAGCAGCTCGGGGAGGGGGTTCTACAATGAGCAGTTCTTC.